One T cell receptor (beta chain) is described in this entry. The entry originates in a study of T cell responses to AZD1222 COVID-19 vaccine. The V segment lost 3 bases and the J segment 4 bases; nucleotides outside the gene matches: 4. The CDR3 spans 15 residues. Germline V gene sequence: CDR1 MDHEN, CDR2 SYDVKM. Method: immunoSEQ multiplex PCR; TCRdb's copy keeps in-frame clones and lacks some. The profile covers 100,000 to 150,000 clones, with 85% to 90% appearing a single time and around 3.3% taken by the ten largest. This material consisted of peripheral blood, taken on day 0 of AZD1222 vaccination. The rearrangement links TRBV28 to TRBJ2-2; TRBD1 aligns across 8 bases. The receptor's source is an adult in good health. CDR3 in amino acids: CASSFPGTGTGELFF. In nucleotides, the CDR3 is TGTGCCAGCAGTTTCCCCGGGACAGGCACCGGGGAGCTGTTTTTT.